This T cell receptor (beta chain) appears in the sequencing data of a study of Ad26.COV2.S vaccination and SARS-CoV-2 variants. Study-level points and caveats: It is possible that the TCR breadth and depth analyses underestimated the total T cell responses. Recipients of either vaccine or placebo displayed similar breadth of non-spike TCRs. Individuals receiving vaccine had higher spike-specific TCR breadth than placebo recipients did. Reports say spike-specific CD8+ and CD4+ T cell responses covered substantial breadth after vaccination.

Points on this clone: Its cognate antigen is unknown. Other DNA sequences in this sample translate to the same CDR3.

With 6 bases removed from V and 1 base from J, the gap between germline ends came to 4 bases. The CDR3 has 12 residues. Germline V lookup: CDR1 MNHEY, CDR2 SVGAGI. Method: immunoSEQ multiplex PCR; TCRdb's copy keeps in-frame clones and lacks some. There are some 45,000 clones in the sample; 65% to 90% occur only once, and over 40% lies in the top ten. This sequence was found in a human donor who had recovered from COVID-19. The J gene is TRBJ1-3, the V gene TRBV6-5; D remains unclear. This sample comprised peripheral blood, obtained after recovery from COVID-19. The CDR3 reads CASRGSGNTIYF. DNA of the CDR3: TGTGCCAGCAGAGGGTCTGGAAACACCATATATTTT.